What follows are 21 T cell receptor beta chains derived from one specimen sequenced in a study of identical twins. A single record per CDR3 protein comes from TCRdb applying MiXCR to the 5' RACE reads. The data hold hundreds of thousands of distinct CDR3 sequences, with approximately 6% observed a single time. The sample comprised naive T cells sorted from blood. These receptors were taken from a man in his late teens or twenties in good health.

This clonotype has at least ten counts. This sequence joins TRBV2 and TRBJ2-7; 7 bases agree with TRBD1. This CDR3 spans 13 amino acids. The J segment lost 3 bases and the V segment lost 6 bases, leaving 5 bases of the junction unmatched. Germline loops: CDR1 SNHLY, CDR2 FYNNEI. DNA of the CDR3: TGTGCCAGCAGGAGACAGGGTCTCTACGAGCAGTACGTC. Amino acids: CASRRQGLYEQYV.

This clonotype occurred a few times. The rearrangement joins TRBV9 to TRBJ2-3; 10 bases line up with TRBD2. After removal of 0 bases from V and 1 base from J, the junction contained 5 bases not matched to a gene. The germline V gene encodes CDR1 SGDLS and CDR2 YYNGEE. The CDR3 is 17 residues long. As DNA, the CDR3 is TGTGCCAGCAGCGTAGCGGGGCTAGCGGGAGGCACAGATACGCAGTATTTT. It yields the protein CASSVAGLAGGTDTQYF. Drawing the rest from reference TRBV9 and TRBJ2-3, the complete variable domain is DSGVTQTPKHLITATGQRVTLRCSPRSGDLSVYWYQQSLDQGLQFLIQYYNGEERAKGNILERFSAQQFPDLHSELNLSSLELGDSALYFCASSVAGLAGGTDTQYFGPGTRLTVL.

This clonotype was counted at least ten times. The chain employs TRBV12-3 or TRBV12-4 and TRBJ2-1; 7 bases agree with TRBD1. With V trimmed by 6 bases and J by 7 bases, 18 bases remained unmatched. The CDR3 totals 17 residues. The CDR3 region has the DNA TGTGCCAGCAGCGAGATCAGACAGGGTCGACCCCTGAATGAGCAGTTCTTC. Its protein product is CASSEIRQGRPLNEQFF.

Ten or more counts support this clonotype. This chain joins TRBV2 and TRBJ2-1; the match to TRBD2 covers 13 bases. The CDR3 is 12 amino acids. V was clipped by 5 bases and J by 16 bases; unmatched bases: 5. Per the germline V gene, CDR1 is SNHLY and CDR2 is FYNNEI. The CDR3 spells CASSFGTSGNFF. The CDR3, as DNA: TGTGCCAGCAGTTTTGGGACTAGCGGGAACTTCTTC. Full variable domain (missing parts from reference TRBV2 and TRBJ2-1): EPEVTQTPSHQVTQMGQEVILRCVPISNHLYFYWYRQILGQKVEFLVSFYNNEISEKSEIFDDQFSVERPDGSNFTLKIRSTKLEDSAMYFCASSFGTSGNFFGPGTRLTVL.

This clonotype came up many times. This chain links TRBV13 with TRBJ2-2; perhaps TRBD1 as D (5 bases). The germline gives CDR1 PRHDT, CDR2 FYEKMQ (reference sequence). V lost 2 bases, J lost 4 bases, and 11 bases lay in between. The CDR3 length is 15 residues. Here the CDR3 DNA reads TGTGCCAGCAGCTTAAAGGGGATGAGCACCGGGGAGCTGTTTTTT. Encoded protein: CASSLKGMSTGELFF.

This sequence joins TRBV7-9 and TRBJ2-7; D possibly corresponds to TRBD1 (5 bases). V was cut by 2 bases and J by 3 bases, with 11 bases left in between. The germline CDR1 and CDR2 sequences are SEHNR and FQNEAQ (reference sequence). The CDR3 is 14 residues long. The CDR3 loop reads CASSLSQGNYEQYF. The CDR3 bases are TGTGCCAGCAGCTTATCTCAGGGTAACTACGAGCAGTACTTC. The complete variable domain, with remaining parts taken from reference TRBV7-9 and TRBJ2-7, reads DTGVSQNPRHKITKRGQNVTFRCDPISEHNRLYWYRQTLGQGPEFLTYFQNEAQLEKSRLLSDRFSAERPKGSFSTLEIQRTEQGDSAMYLCASSLSQGNYEQYFGPGTRLTVT.

The chain has TRBV7-8 and TRBJ2-5; no firm D call. Trimming removed 3 bases at V and 0 bases at J, with 14 bases between. The germline CDR1 and CDR2 sequences are SGHVS and FQNEAQ. The CDR3 totals 16 residues. The CDR3 region has the DNA TGTGCCAGCAGCTTTTCGAAGCAGATAGACCAAGAGACCCAGTACTTC. Translation: CASSFSKQIDQETQYF.

This clonotype was recorded at least ten times. V usage is TRBV20-1 and J usage is TRBJ2-7; 8 nucleotides line up with TRBD1. CDR1 and CDR2 (germline): DFQATT, SNEGSKA (reference sequence). Unmatched junction bases numbered 7, after V lost 6 bases and J lost 3 bases. This CDR3 is 13 amino acids long. The CDR3 DNA sequence: TGCAGTGCCGGTGGACAGGGAATCTACGAGCAGTACTTC. Its protein product is CSAGGQGIYEQYF.

This sequence joins TRBV18 and TRBJ1-1; D is unclear. V lost 3 bases, J lost 4 bases, and 9 bases lay in between. CDR1 is KGHSH, CDR2 LQKENI, per germline. The CDR3 has 13 residues. The CDR3 DNA is TGTGCCAGCTCACCGAGTTGGGGCACTGAAGCTTTCTTT. Translating gives CASSPSWGTEAFF. The full variable domain, rest sourced from reference TRBV18 and TRBJ1-1, is NAGVMQNPRHLVRRRGQEARLRCSPMKGHSHVYWYRQLPEEGLKFMVYLQKENIIDESGMPKERFSAEFPKEGPSILRIQQVVRGDSAAYFCASSPSWGTEAFFGQGTRLTVV.

This clonotype was observed a few times. CDR3: CASSDLSSGSYEQFF. Here the CDR3 DNA reads TGCGCCAGCAGTGATTTGAGTAGCGGGAGCTATGAGCAGTTCTTC. This rearrangement joins TRBV10-1 to TRBJ2-1; 9 nucleotides match TRBD2. This CDR3 region has 15 residues. With 3 bases clipped from V and 8 bases from J, the junction kept 8 bases outside the gene matches. Germline CDR1 is WNHNN and CDR2 is SYGVQD (reference sequence).

The chain recombines TRBV19 with TRBJ1-1; maybe TRBD1 (6 bases). This CDR3 comprises 14 residues. V lost 7 bases and J 0 bases, leaving 12 bases between the germline ends. CDR1 is LNHDA and CDR2 is SQIVND in the germline V gene (reference sequence). The CDR3 DNA is TGTGCCAGTAACTATGGACAGTTGAACACTGAAGCTTTCTTT. It codes for CASNYGQLNTEAFF. Complete variable domain (other parts from reference TRBV19 and TRBJ1-1): DGGITQSPKYLFRKEGQNVTLSCEQNLNHDAMYWYRQDPGQGLRLIYYSQIVNDFQKGDIAEGYSVSREKKESFPLTVTSAQKNPTAFYLCASNYGQLNTEAFFGQGTRLTVV.

This clonotype was detected ten times or more. This chain uses TRBV29-1 with TRBJ2-3; 9 bases align to TRBD1. J gave up 6 bases and V 7 bases, and 8 bases lay outside the gene matches. Germline V gene lookup returns CDR1 SQVTM and CDR2 ANQGSEA. The CDR3 contains 13 residues. For the CDR3, the DNA is TGCAGCGGGGCGGGACAGGGTTCCGATACGCAGTATTTT. Amino acids: CSGAGQGSDTQYF.

This clonotype was found many times. The chain has TRBV28 and TRBJ2-1; D may match TRBD1 or TRBD2 (5 bases each). There are 14 residues in the CDR3. CDR1 is MDHEN and CDR2 is SYDVKM in the germline V gene. With 3 bases removed from V and 6 bases from J, the gap between germline ends came to 12 bases. The CDR3: CASSLQGAGNEQFF. CDR3 DNA: TGTGCCAGCAGTTTGCAAGGGGCGGGCAATGAGCAGTTCTTC.

This clonotype was found many times. V and J are TRBV29-1 and TRBJ2-1; D possibly corresponds to TRBD2 (7 bases). Looked up from germline, CDR1 is SQVTM and CDR2 is ANQGSEA. The CDR3 sequence is 18 residues long. Trimming removed 5 bases from V and 0 bases from J, with 23 bases in between. The CDR3 DNA follows: TGCAGCGTTCTGGGGGGGGCTAGCGGACCCTTCTCCTACAATGAGCAGTTCTTC. The encoded protein is CSVLGGASGPFSYNEQFF.

This clonotype was counted a few times. The chain carries TRBV5-5 and TRBJ1-2; D might be TRBD1 (5 bases). Germline loops: CDR1 SGHKS, CDR2 YYEKEE (reference sequence). This CDR3 contains 14 residues. Trimming left V 1 base short and J 8 bases short, with 15 bases between. CDR3 DNA sequence: TGTGCCAGCAGCTTGAGGCAGGGAGTGGAAGGCTACACCTTC. Residues: CASSLRQGVEGYTF.

The chain uses TRBV2 and TRBJ2-5; TRBD2 matches at 8 bases. The V gene's germline CDR1 is SNHLY and CDR2 FYNNEI. Losses at the gene ends were 7 bases for V and 4 bases for J; bases not matched to a gene: 11. The CDR3 is 15 amino acids. CDR3: CASIGAAGATETQYF. DNA of the CDR3: TGTGCCAGCATCGGGGCAGCGGGAGCCACAGAGACCCAGTACTTC.

This clonotype was found a few times. The genes are TRBV4-2 and TRBJ2-7, with a tentative D call TRBD2 (6 bases). The CDR3 sequence is 17 residues long. The V gene's germline CDR1 is LGHNA and CDR2 YNFKEQ. V lost 3 bases and J 2 bases, leaving 20 bases between the germline ends. The CDR3 DNA reads as TGTGCCAGCAGCCATAGAGGCGCCGGGGACTTAGCCTACGAGCAGTACTTC. Amino acids: CASSHRGAGDLAYEQYF.

This clonotype has a count of ten or more. The chain employs TRBV4-2 and TRBJ2-1; D assignment may be TRBD1 or TRBD2 (6 bases each). V was clipped by 4 bases and J by 6 bases, with 19 bases between them. CDR3 size: 16 residues. Germline CDR1 and CDR2: LGHNA and YNFKEQ. CDR3 in amino acids: CASSLRAEGGSNEQFF. CDR3 nucleotides: TGTGCCAGCAGCCTTAGGGCGGAAGGGGGGTCCAATGAGCAGTTCTTC.

A few counts support this clonotype. The chain employs TRBV20-1 and TRBJ2-3; D might be TRBD2 (5 bases). Per the germline V gene, CDR1 is DFQATT and CDR2 is SNEGSKA (reference sequence). The CDR3 sequence is 18 residues long. Trimming stripped 0 bases from V and 0 bases from J, with 19 bases between. The CDR3 here is CSARDSAGLTPSTDTQYF. For the CDR3, the DNA is TGCAGTGCTAGAGATAGCGCGGGCCTAACACCTAGCACAGATACGCAGTATTTT.

This clonotype was counted many times. The gene calls are TRBV7-2 and TRBJ2-7; 9 nucleotides line up with TRBD2. V gave up 5 bases and J gave up 7 bases; unmatched junction bases: 9. CDR1 is SGHTA, CDR2 FQGNSA, per germline. This CDR3 has 14 amino acids. CDR3 protein: CASSPSGARGEQYF. In nucleotides, the CDR3 is TGTGCCAGCAGCCCTAGCGGGGCACGGGGGGAGCAGTACTTC.

This clonotype was found many times. CDR3 sequence reads: CASSLSNNEQFF. The CDR3 nucleotides read TGTGCCAGCAGCTTATCAAACAATGAGCAGTTCTTC. The J gene is TRBJ2-1, the V gene TRBV7-9; D not certain. Germline CDR1 SEHNR, CDR2 FQNEAQ (reference sequence). The CDR3 totals 12 residues. V was pared by 2 bases and J by 5 bases, with 4 bases between.